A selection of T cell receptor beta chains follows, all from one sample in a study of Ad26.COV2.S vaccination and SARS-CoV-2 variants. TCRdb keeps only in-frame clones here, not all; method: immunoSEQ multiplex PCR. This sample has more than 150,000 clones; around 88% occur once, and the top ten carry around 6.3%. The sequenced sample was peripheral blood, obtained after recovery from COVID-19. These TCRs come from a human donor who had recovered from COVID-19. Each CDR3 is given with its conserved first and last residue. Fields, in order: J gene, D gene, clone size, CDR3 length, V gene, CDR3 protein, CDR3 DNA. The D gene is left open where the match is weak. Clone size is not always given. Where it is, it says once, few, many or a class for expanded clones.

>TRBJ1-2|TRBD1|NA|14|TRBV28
CASGQGRALYGYTF
TGTGCCAGCGGACAGGGGCGAGCCCTCTATGGCTACACCTTC
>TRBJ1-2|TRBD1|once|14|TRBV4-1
CASSQERTGYGYTF
TGCGCCAGCAGCCAAGAAAGGACAGGCTATGGCTACACCTTC
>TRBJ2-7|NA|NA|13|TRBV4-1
CASSQGPRNEQYF
TGCGCCAGCAGCCAAGGGCCGAGAAACGAGCAGTACTTC
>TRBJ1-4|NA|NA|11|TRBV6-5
CALGNNEKLFF
TGTGCCCTGGGGAATAATGAAAAACTGTTTTTT
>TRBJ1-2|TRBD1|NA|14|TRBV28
CASSPGQVLYGYTF
TGTGCCAGCAGTCCCGGACAGGTTCTCTATGGCTACACCTTC
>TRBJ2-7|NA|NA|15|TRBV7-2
CASSLAWVSSYEQYF
TGTGCCAGCAGCTTGGCGTGGGTTTCCTCCTACGAGCAGTACTTC
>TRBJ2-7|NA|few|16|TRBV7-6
CASSLAAGTQNYEQYF
TGTGCCAGCAGCTTAGCGGCCGGGACTCAGAACTACGAGCAGTACTTC
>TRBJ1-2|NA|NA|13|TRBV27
CASSFGIYYGYTF
TGTGCCAGCAGTTTTGGGATATACTATGGCTACACCTTC
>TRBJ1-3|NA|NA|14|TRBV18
CASSPKESGNTIYF
TGTGCCAGCTCACCTAAGGAATCCGGAAACACCATATATTTT
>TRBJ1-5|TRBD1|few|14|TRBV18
CASSPGQGNQPQHF
TGTGCCAGCTCACCCGGACAGGGAAATCAGCCCCAGCATTTT
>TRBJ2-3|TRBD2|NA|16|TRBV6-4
CASSLIAGRAPYTQYF
TGTGCCAGCAGTTTGATAGCGGGGCGTGCCCCATATACGCAGTATTTT
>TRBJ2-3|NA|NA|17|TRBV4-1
CASSHVRVQISTDTQYF
TGCGCCAGCAGCCATGTCCGGGTCCAAATTAGCACAGATACGCAGTATTTT
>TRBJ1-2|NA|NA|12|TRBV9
CASSDRVYGYTF
TGTGCCAGCAGCGACAGGGTCTATGGCTACACCTTC
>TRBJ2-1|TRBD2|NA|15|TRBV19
CASSIWRTSGGEQFF
TGTGCCAGTAGTATTTGGCGAACTAGCGGGGGAGAGCAGTTCTTC
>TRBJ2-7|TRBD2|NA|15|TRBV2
CASSELAGGAYEQYF
TGTGCCAGCAGTGAGCTAGCGGGGGGGGCCTACGAGCAGTACTTC
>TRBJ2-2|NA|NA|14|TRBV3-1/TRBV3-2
CASSQGGPTGELFF
TGTGCCAGCAGCCAGGGGGGGCCCACCGGGGAGCTGTTTTTT
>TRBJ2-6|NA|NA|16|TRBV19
CASSIDGDSGANVLTF
TGTGCCAGTAGTATAGATGGCGACTCTGGGGCCAACGTCCTGACTTTC
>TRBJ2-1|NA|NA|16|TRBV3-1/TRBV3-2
CASSQFGRRDRNEQFF
TGTGCCAGCAGCCAATTCGGACGGCGGGACCGAAATGAGCAGTTCTTC
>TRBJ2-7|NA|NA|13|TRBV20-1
CSASSTQTYEQYF
TGCAGTGCTAGTTCCACGCAAACCTACGAGCAGTACTTC
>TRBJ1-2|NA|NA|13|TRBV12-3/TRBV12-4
CASSLAAGYGYTF
TGTGCCAGCAGTTTAGCTGCAGGCTATGGCTACACCTTC
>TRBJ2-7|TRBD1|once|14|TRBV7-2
CASSTGGQAYEQYF
TGTGCCAGCAGCACTGGAGGACAGGCCTACGAGCAGTACTTC
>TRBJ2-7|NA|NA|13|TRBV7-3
CASSRGWLDEQYF
TGTGCCAGCAGCCGGGGGTGGTTAGACGAGCAGTACTTC
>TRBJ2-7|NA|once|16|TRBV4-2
CASSQEGGATKDEQYF
TGTGCCAGCAGCCAAGAAGGGGGAGCGACCAAGGACGAGCAGTACTTC
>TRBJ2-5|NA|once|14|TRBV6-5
CASSYLGGQETQYF
TGTGCCAGCAGTTACTTAGGGGGGCAAGAGACCCAGTACTTC
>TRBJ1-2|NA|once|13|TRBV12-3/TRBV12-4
CASSTSQSYGYTF
TGTGCCAGCAGCACCTCCCAATCTTATGGCTACACCTTC
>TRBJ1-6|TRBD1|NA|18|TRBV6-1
CASSESFFAGTGASPLHF
TGTGCCAGCAGTGAAAGCTTCTTCGCCGGGACAGGGGCGTCACCCCTCCACTTT
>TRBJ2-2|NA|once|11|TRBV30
CACVLNGELFF
TGTGCCTGTGTCCTGAACGGGGAGCTGTTTTTT
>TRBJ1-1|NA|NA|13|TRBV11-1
CASSLAPLSEAFF
TGTGCCAGCAGCTTAGCACCCCTCAGCGAAGCTTTCTTT
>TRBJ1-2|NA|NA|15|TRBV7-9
CASSPPAIRGYGYTF
TGTGCCAGCAGCCCACCTGCCATTCGTGGCTATGGCTACACCTTC
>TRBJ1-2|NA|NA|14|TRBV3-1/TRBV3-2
CASSPLGSLYGYTF
TGTGCCAGCAGCCCTTTAGGATCGCTCTATGGCTACACCTTC
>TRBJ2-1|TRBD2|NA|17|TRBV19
CASSSRLATLSYNEQFF
TGTGCCAGTAGTTCCAGACTAGCAACTCTCTCCTACAATGAGCAGTTCTTC